Each of the 21 T cell receptor beta chains below was sequenced from the same sample in a study of T cell responses to AZD1222 COVID-19 vaccine. Sequenced by immunoSEQ multiplex PCR; TCRdb stores in-frame clones only, minus some. In the table there are about 83,000 clones, approximately 90% of which are singletons. The specimen was peripheral blood, collected on day 0 of MenACWY control vaccination. The receptors derive from an adult in good health.

The rearrangement links TRBV11-2 to TRBJ2-1, with 8 bases fitting TRBD1. Trimming at V came to 5 bases and at J to 0 bases, leaving 6 bases not matched to a gene. Germline lookup yields CDR1 SGHAT and CDR2 FQNNGV. The CDR3 has 16 amino acids. CDR3 amino acids: CASSGRTGSSYNEQFF. CDR3 DNA sequence: TGTGCCAGCAGCGGGCGGACAGGGAGCTCCTACAATGAGCAGTTCTTC.

Written as DNA, the CDR3 is TGCGCCAGCAGCCCCTCCATGGGACTAGCGGGGCTGCACAATGAGCAGTTCTTC. It codes for CASSPSMGLAGLHNEQFF. The chain is built from TRBV5-1 and TRBJ2-1, with 13 bases fitting TRBD2. Trimming at V came to 4 bases and at J to 5 bases, leaving 12 bases not matched to a gene. This CDR3 region has 18 residues. CDR1 is SGHRS, CDR2 YFSETQ, per germline.

The V call is TRBV10-3, the J call TRBJ2-7, with TRBD2 matching over 15 bases. CDR3 size: 14 residues. Germline V gene lookup returns CDR1 ENHRY and CDR2 SYGVKD. V shed 6 bases, J shed 5 bases, and the junction held 2 bases outside the gene matches. The DNA of the CDR3 is TGTGCCATCAGGGGGACTAGCGGGAGGAACGAGCAGTACTTC. It encodes CAIRGTSGRNEQYF.

The chain combines TRBV4-2 with TRBJ1-1; D is perhaps TRBD1 (5 bases). The CDR3 is 15 amino acids. The ends were cut back, 4 bases at V and 2 bases at J, with 14 bases in the middle. The germline V gene encodes CDR1 LGHNA and CDR2 YNFKEQ. The CDR3 DNA sequence: TGTGCCAGCAGCCGACTCCAGGGTCCAAACACTGAAGCTTTCTTT. It yields the protein CASSRLQGPNTEAFF.

The rearrangement uses TRBV9 and TRBJ2-7; D is unresolved. Trimming left V 0 bases short and J 0 bases short, with 13 bases between. CDR3 length: 16 amino acids. CDR1 is SGDLS and CDR2 is YYNGEE in the germline V gene. The CDR3: CASSVAVWSSSYEQYF. As DNA, the CDR3 is TGTGCCAGCAGCGTAGCGGTCTGGAGCAGCTCCTACGAGCAGTACTTC.

The count of this clone is one. This sequence joins TRBV7-9 and TRBJ2-3; no definite D call. CDR3 length: 12 residues. From germline, CDR1 is SEHNR and CDR2 FQNEAQ (reference sequence). V lost 8 bases to trimming and J lost 1 base, with 7 bases between them. The CDR3 DNA reads TGTGCCAGCTCCCCGGGCACAGATACGCAGTATTTT. It yields the protein CASSPGTDTQYF.

This chain links TRBV11-1 with TRBJ2-1; 8 bases map to TRBD2. The trim removed 2 bases at V and 8 bases at J, leaving 11 bases unmatched. From germline, CDR1 is SGHAT and CDR2 FQDESV (reference sequence). The CDR3 covers 16 residues. The CDR3 bases are TGTGCCAGCAGCTTATCCCCAGCGGGAGAAGGGTATGAGCAGTTCTTC. Protein product: CASSLSPAGEGYEQFF. The whole variable domain, remainder taken from reference TRBV11-1 and TRBJ2-1, is EAEVAQSPRYKITEKSQAVAFWCDPISGHATLYWYRQILGQGPELLVQFQDESVVDDSQLPKDRFSAERLKGVDSTLKIQPAELGDSAMYLCASSLSPAGEGYEQFFGPGTRLTVL.

The chain links TRBV3-1 (or the pseudogene TRBV3-2) to TRBJ1-1, with 9 bases matching TRBD1. The germline gives CDR1 LGHDT, CDR2 YNNKEL (reference sequence). J was trimmed by 11 bases and V by 1 base; bases with no gene match: 8. This CDR3 comprises 14 residues. The CDR3 protein is CASSQVQDRGIAFF. The DNA for the CDR3 is TGTGCCAGCAGCCAAGTCCAGGACAGGGGAATCGCTTTCTTT.

This clone came up once. J is TRBJ2-7 and V is TRBV6-5; TRBD2 matches 11 bases. Germline CDR1 MNHEY, CDR2 SVGAGI. J lost 4 bases, V lost 6 bases, and 8 bases had no gene match. This CDR3 has 15 residues. CDR3 residues: CASRRGLAEGYEQYF. CDR3 bases: TGTGCCAGCAGACGGGGACTAGCGGAGGGGTACGAGCAGTACTTC.

The chain employs TRBV7-3 and TRBJ2-1, with D unclear. V was pared by 6 bases and J by 5 bases, with 8 bases between. This CDR3 region has 12 residues. Germline lookup yields CDR1 SGHTA and CDR2 FQGTGA. The CDR3 bases are TGTGCCAGCAGTTTGGGTCACAATGAGCAGTTCTTC. This encodes CASSLGHNEQFF.

The V gene is TRBV15, the J gene TRBJ2-1; TRBD2 agrees at 9 bases. From germline, CDR1 is LNHNV and CDR2 YYDKDF (reference sequence). V trimming: 0 bases; J trimming: 7 bases; junction bases outside the gene matches: 7. The CDR3 covers 16 residues. The CDR3 region is CATSRDMGLASNEQFF. The CDR3 DNA is TGTGCCACCAGCAGAGATATGGGACTAGCTAGTAATGAGCAGTTCTTC.

The chain joins TRBV28 to TRBJ1-2; 9 bases align to TRBD1. The junction had 5 bases not matched to a gene; V was cut back by 2 bases and J by 4 bases. Germline V gene data show CDR1 as MDHEN and CDR2 as SYDVKM. The CDR3 loop spans 15 amino acids. CDR3 DNA sequence: TGTGCCAGCAGTTTAGAAGGACAGGGGATCTATGGCTACACCTTC. Translating gives CASSLEGQGIYGYTF.

Of note for this clone: Other DNA sequences in this sample translate to the same CDR3. This chain uses TRBV20-1 with TRBJ2-1; D not resolved. The V gene's germline CDR1 is DFQATT and CDR2 SNEGSKA (reference sequence). V was shortened by 5 bases and J by 7 bases, with 6 bases between the two germline ends. The CDR3 totals 10 residues. CDR3 DNA sequence: TGCAGTGCTTTGCGGAATGAGCAGTTCTTC. Its translation: CSALRNEQFF.

The chain links TRBV5-4 to TRBJ2-7; D may be TRBD1 or TRBD2 (5 bases each). This CDR3 region has 14 residues. Germline-derived CDR1 and CDR2 are SGHNT and YYREEE (reference sequence). The ends were cut back, 0 bases at V and 4 bases at J, with 11 bases in the middle. The CDR3 is CASSLDMGPYEQYF. The CDR3 bases are TGTGCCAGCAGCTTGGACATGGGACCGTACGAGCAGTACTTC.

The J gene is TRBJ2-3, the V gene TRBV11-3; TRBD1 matches 10 bases. Losses at the gene ends were 5 bases for V and 6 bases for J; bases not matched to a gene: 8. From germline, CDR1 is SGHNT and CDR2 YENEEA. This CDR3 region has 15 residues. The CDR3 spells CASSARQGAFDTQYF. CDR3 bases: TGTGCCAGCAGCGCAAGACAGGGGGCTTTCGATACGCAGTATTTT.

In this sample, this clone turned up a few times. The chain couples TRBV30 to TRBJ1-1; 9 nucleotides line up with TRBD1. The CDR3 contains 15 residues. Germline lookup yields CDR1 GTSNPN and CDR2 SVGIG (reference sequence). V lost 4 bases to trimming and J lost 3 bases; unmatched junction nucleotides: 9. CDR3 protein: CAWILGGTGYTEAFF. Written as DNA, the CDR3 is TGTGCCTGGATACTTGGCGGGACAGGGTACACTGAAGCTTTCTTT.

This chain links TRBV18 with TRBJ2-7; 7 positions agree with TRBD2. The CDR3 has 13 amino acids. Germline loops: CDR1 KGHSH, CDR2 LQKENI. V dropped 2 bases and J dropped 7; count of bases not matched to a gene: 5. CDR3 nucleotides: TGTGCCAGCTCACCAGGGGGGGAATTGGAGCAGTACTTC. Residues: CASSPGGELEQYF.

This chain links TRBV5-5 with TRBJ2-5, with D tentatively TRBD1 (5 bases). Germline CDR1 is SGHKS and CDR2 is YYEKEE (reference sequence). This CDR3 has 13 residues. Trimming cost V 1 base and J 4 bases, with 8 bases left between them. The CDR3, as DNA: TGTGCCAGCAGCTTGACAGGAACAGAGACCCAGTACTTC. This gives the protein CASSLTGTETQYF.

The chain uses TRBV27 and TRBJ2-1, with 10 nucleotides matching TRBD1. Germline V gives CDR1 MNHEY, CDR2 SMNVEV (reference sequence). V shed 3 bases and J 10 bases; nucleotides not matched to a gene: 15. The CDR3 is 17 residues long. CDR3 residues: CASSLRPMRQGAVEQFF. The CDR3, as DNA: TGTGCCAGCAGTTTGAGACCAATGAGACAGGGGGCGGTCGAGCAGTTCTTC.

The chain recombines TRBV9 with TRBJ2-7; 8 bases match TRBD1. This CDR3 comprises 17 residues. With V trimmed by 2 bases and J by 2 bases, 12 bases remained unmatched. CDR1 and CDR2 from the germline V gene are SGDLS and YYNGEE. The DNA for the CDR3 is TGTGCCAGCAGCGTGGACCCCCGGACAGGGCCAGCCTACGAGCAGTACTTC. Translating it yields CASSVDPRTGPAYEQYF.

This clone was seen once. This rearrangement joins TRBV9 to TRBJ2-1; D is ambiguous. The CDR3 covers 13 residues. V was cut by 0 bases and J by 9 bases, with 10 bases left in between. Germline-derived CDR1 and CDR2 are SGDLS and YYNGEE. DNA of the CDR3: TGTGCCAGCAGCGTAGTAGTGGCTAGTGAGCAGTTCTTC. It is translated as CASSVVVASEQFF.